The rows below give T cell receptor beta chains drawn from one sample of a study of T cells in Graves' hyperthyroidism and ophthalmopathy. TCRdb called the multiplex PCR reads again in MiXCR, with one record for every CDR3 protein. The data hold 600,000 or so distinct CDR3 sequences, with about 14% observed a single time. Sequenced material: blood. Receptor source: a woman aged 45 to 65 with Graves' ophthalmopathy. Both conserved end residues are part of each CDR3. A D gene is named only where the DNA matches it firmly. For some rows the clone size is stated as once, few or many, or as a class when expanded; others skip it.

j_call d_call v_call clone_size cdr3_aa cdr3_nt
TRBJ2-3 NA TRBV27 many CASMGGSTDTQYF TGTGCCAGCATGGGGGGAAGCACAGATACGCAGTATTTT
TRBJ2-1 NA TRBV5-1 NA CASSLGGGQFF TGCGCCAGCAGCTTGGGTGGAGGGCAGTTCTTC
TRBJ2-3 NA TRBV20-1 many CSARGGRGAGDTQYF TGCAGTGCTAGAGGAGGACGGGGAGCTGGAGATACGCAGTATTTT
TRBJ2-1 TRBD2 TRBV15 few CATSRLAGYGEQFF TGTGCCACCAGCAGACTAGCGGGATATGGTGAGCAGTTCTTC
TRBJ2-7 NA TRBV20-1 NA CSAVDANTYEQYF TGCAGTGCAGTAGACGCTAATACCTACGAGCAGTACTTC
TRBJ2-2 NA TRBV5-1 NA CASSSSWTPNTGELFF TGCGCCAGCAGCTCCTCCTGGACACCGAACACCGGGGAGCTGTTTTTT
TRBJ1-1 TRBD1 TRBV10-3 many CAITAWTGKTEAFF TGTGCCATCACCGCTTGGACAGGGAAGACTGAAGCTTTCTTT
TRBJ2-5 TRBD2 TRBV19 few CASSRASGRQETQYF TGTGCCAGTAGTAGGGCTAGCGGGAGGCAAGAGACCCAGTACTTC
TRBJ2-7 NA TRBV6-5 many CASSYSPDNPIGEQYF TGTGCCAGCAGTTACTCGCCGGATAATCCGATTGGGGAGCAGTACTTC
TRBJ1-2 TRBD1 TRBV28 NA CASSLGQGYFYGYTF TGTGCCAGCAGTTTAGGACAGGGATACTTCTATGGCTACACCTTC
TRBJ2-7 NA TRBV5-4 few CASSLAAGTTYEQYF TGTGCCAGCAGCTTGGCGGCGGGCACCACCTACGAGCAGTACTTC
TRBJ2-1 TRBD2 TRBV24-1 many CATSDGLAGIYNEQFF TGTGCCACCAGTGATGGACTAGCGGGGATCTACAATGAGCAGTTCTTC
TRBJ1-6 NA TRBV6-6 NA CASSYSAVQGYNSPLHF TGTGCCAGCAGTTACTCTGCCGTGCAGGGCTATAATTCACCCCTCCACTTT
TRBJ2-1 NA TRBV18 many CASSQTRTYEQFF TGTGCCAGCTCCCAGACTAGAACGTATGAGCAGTTCTTC
TRBJ2-3 TRBD1 TRBV7-2 many CASSLEGGGLWTDTQYF TGTGCCAGCAGCTTAGAAGGGGGCGGGCTCTGGACAGATACGCAGTATTTT
TRBJ2-1 NA TRBV5-1 many CASSLAQGGYNEQFF TGCGCCAGCAGCTTGGCGCAGGGTGGCTACAATGAGCAGTTCTTC
TRBJ2-1 TRBD2 TRBV3-1 many CASSQVTSGTGEQFF TGTGCCAGCAGCCAAGTGACTAGCGGGACGGGCGAGCAGTTCTTC
TRBJ2-1 TRBD2 TRBV27 NA CASSPTTPGTSGRLNEQFF TGTGCCAGCAGTCCCACCACCCCCGGGACTAGCGGGAGATTAAATGAGCAGTTCTTC
TRBJ2-2 TRBD2 TRBV19 NA CASIRTSGISSGELFF TGTGCCAGTATCAGGACTAGCGGGATTTCTAGCGGGGAGCTGTTTTTT
TRBJ1-4 NA TRBV12-3/TRBV12-4 many CASSTSGMLEKLFF TGTGCCAGCAGTACCTCAGGAATGCTCGAAAAACTGTTTTTT
TRBJ2-5 NA TRBV3-1 NA CASSQWTVQETQYF TGTGCCAGCAGCCAATGGACAGTCCAAGAGACCCAGTACTTC
TRBJ2-7 NA TRBV27 few CASSLTPLTGYEQYF TGTGCCAGCAGCCTTACCCCACTAACAGGGTACGAGCAGTACTTC
TRBJ2-7 TRBD1 TRBV28 many CASRDRRYEQYF TGTGCCAGCAGGGACAGGAGATACGAGCAGTACTTC
TRBJ2-1 NA TRBV25-1 few CASSDVGRIYNEQFF TGTGCCAGCAGTGACGTTGGAAGGATCTACAATGAGCAGTTCTTC
TRBJ2-7 TRBD2 TRBV2 NA CASSERYTSGSTPATYEQYF TGCGCCAGCAGCGAAAGATATACTAGCGGGAGTACACCTGCCACCTACGAGCAGTACTTC
TRBJ2-1 NA TRBV12-5 many CASGLESLLYNEQFF TGTGCTAGTGGTTTAGAGAGCTTACTGTACAATGAGCAGTTCTTC
TRBJ1-5 NA TRBV20-1 many CSVVAESGNQPQHF TGCAGTGTGGTCGCGGAGTCTGGCAATCAGCCCCAGCATTTT
TRBJ2-7 NA TRBV20-1 many CSASGQQTGEQYF TGCAGTGCTAGTGGGCAGCAAACGGGGGAGCAGTACTTC
TRBJ1-6 NA TRBV12-3/TRBV12-4 many CASSPGRIMPLHF TGTGCCAGCAGTCCGGGGCGGATCATGCCCCTCCACTTT
TRBJ1-3 NA TRBV4-3 few CASSPTALGHSGNTIYF TGCGCCAGCAGTCCTACGGCGTTGGGGCACTCTGGAAACACCATATATTTT
TRBJ2-5 TRBD1 TRBV27 NA CASSNRGRGETQYF TGTGCCAGCAGTAACAGGGGGCGGGGGGAGACCCAGTACTTC
TRBJ2-3 TRBD2 TRBV20-1 many CSARLREDIGDTQYF TGCAGTGCTAGATTGCGGGAGGACATAGGAGATACGCAGTATTTT
TRBJ2-7 TRBD1 TRBV27 few CASSSTGSTSYEQYF TGTGCCAGCAGTTCGACAGGGTCAACCTCCTACGAGCAGTACTTC
TRBJ2-5 TRBD2 TRBV5-1 NA CASSMGTSGQETQYF TGCGCCAGCAGCATGGGGACTAGCGGACAAGAGACCCAGTACTTC
TRBJ1-2 NA TRBV15 many CATSIPGVYGYTF TGTGCCACCAGCATCCCGGGAGTCTATGGCTACACCTTC
TRBJ2-1 TRBD2 TRBV12-3/TRBV12-4 many CASSLGSGSRNEQFF TGTGCCAGCAGTTTAGGTAGCGGGAGCCGCAATGAGCAGTTCTTC
TRBJ1-1 NA TRBV18 many CASSQRQNEAFF TGTGCCAGCTCCCAAAGACAGAACGAAGCTTTCTTT
TRBJ2-5 NA TRBV28 many CASRPRPGLEKEETQYF TGTGCCAGCAGACCTAGACCCGGGTTGGAGAAGGAAGAGACCCAGTACTTC
TRBJ1-2 TRBD1 TRBV29-1 many CSVGTGLNYGYTF TGCAGCGTTGGGACAGGGCTTAACTATGGCTACACCTTC